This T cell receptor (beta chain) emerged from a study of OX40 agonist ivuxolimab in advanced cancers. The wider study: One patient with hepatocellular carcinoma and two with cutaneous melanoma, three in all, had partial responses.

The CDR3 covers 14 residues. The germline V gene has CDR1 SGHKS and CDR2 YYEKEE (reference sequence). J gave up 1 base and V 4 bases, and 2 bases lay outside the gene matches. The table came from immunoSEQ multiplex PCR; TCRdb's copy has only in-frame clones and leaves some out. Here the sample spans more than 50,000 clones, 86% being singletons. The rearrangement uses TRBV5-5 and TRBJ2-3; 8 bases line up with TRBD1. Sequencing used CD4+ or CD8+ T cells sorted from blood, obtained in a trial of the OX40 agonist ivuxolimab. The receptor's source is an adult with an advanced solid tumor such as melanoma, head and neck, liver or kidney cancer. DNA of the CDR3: TGTGCCAGCAGCCCGACAGGGGGCACAGATACGCAGTATTTT. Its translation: CASSPTGGTDTQYF.